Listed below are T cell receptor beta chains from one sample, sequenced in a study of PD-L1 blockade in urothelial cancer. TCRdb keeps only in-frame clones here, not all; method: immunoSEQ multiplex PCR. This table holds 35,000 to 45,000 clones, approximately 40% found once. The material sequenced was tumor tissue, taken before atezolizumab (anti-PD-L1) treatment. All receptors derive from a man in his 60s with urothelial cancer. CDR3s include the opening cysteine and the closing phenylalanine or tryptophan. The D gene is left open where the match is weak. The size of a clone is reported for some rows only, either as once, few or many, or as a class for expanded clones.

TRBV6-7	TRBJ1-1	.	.	CASKTGGTQAFF	TGTGCCAGCAAGACGGGAGGGACTCAAGCTTTCTTT
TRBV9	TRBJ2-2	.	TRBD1	CASSLPQGAANTGELFF	TGTGCCAGCAGCCTACCTCAGGGGGCAGCGAACACCGGGGAGCTGTTTTTT
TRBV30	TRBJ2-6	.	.	CAWISPARGANVLTF	TGTGCCTGGATCAGCCCTGCACGTGGGGCCAACGTCCTGACTTTC
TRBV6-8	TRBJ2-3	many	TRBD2	CASSPRGGSTDTQYF	TGTGCCAGCAGCCCGCGGGGGGGGAGCACAGATACGCAGTATTTT
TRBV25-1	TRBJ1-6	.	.	CASSEPQGRNSPLHF	TGTGCCAGCAGTGAACCACAGGGACGCAATTCACCCCTCCACTTT
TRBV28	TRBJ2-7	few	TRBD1	CASRDPGTGKRNEQYF	TGTGCCAGCAGAGATCCGGGGACAGGAAAAAGGAACGAGCAGTACTTC
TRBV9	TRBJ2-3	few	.	CASSVGVAAVTDTQYF	TGTGCCAGCAGCGTAGGTGTGGCAGCCGTCACAGATACGCAGTATTTT
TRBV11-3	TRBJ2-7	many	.	CASSPWGLYGHEQYF	TGTGCCAGCAGCCCCTGGGGCCTATACGGTCACGAGCAGTACTTC
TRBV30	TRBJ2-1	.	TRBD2	CAWSGGERGSSYNEQFF	TGTGCCTGGAGCGGAGGGGAGCGGGGGAGCTCCTACAATGAGCAGTTCTTC
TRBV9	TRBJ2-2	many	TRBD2	CASSATSGRAAGELFF	TGTGCCAGCAGCGCCACTAGCGGGAGGGCCGCCGGGGAGCTGTTTTTT
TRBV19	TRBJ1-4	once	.	CASSIRDATNEKLFF	TGTGCCAGTAGTATAAGGGATGCAACTAATGAAAAACTGTTTTTT
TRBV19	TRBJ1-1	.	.	CASSPRSGNTEAFF	TGTGCCAGTAGTCCCCGTTCGGGGAACACTGAAGCTTTCTTT
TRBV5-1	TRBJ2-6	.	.	CASSAEVPGANVLTF	TGCGCCAGCAGCGCGGAGGTTCCTGGGGCCAACGTCCTGACTTTC
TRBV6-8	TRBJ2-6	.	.	CASSPPPRAGANVLTF	TGTGCCAGCAGTCCCCCGCCCCGGGCTGGGGCCAACGTCCTGACTTTC
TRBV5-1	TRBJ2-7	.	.	CASSPMGAVNEQYF	TGCGCCAGCAGCCCCATGGGGGCGGTAAACGAGCAGTACTTC
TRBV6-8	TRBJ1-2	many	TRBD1	CASSRAQGGYTF	TGTGCCAGCAGCCGGGCACAGGGGGGCTACACCTTC
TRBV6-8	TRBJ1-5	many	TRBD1	CASREVGQVNQPQHF	TGTGCCAGCAGGGAGGTGGGACAGGTCAATCAGCCCCAGCATTTT
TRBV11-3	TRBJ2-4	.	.	CASSSTRWGAKNIQYF	TGTGCCAGCAGCTCTACTAGGTGGGGAGCCAAAAACATTCAGTACTTC
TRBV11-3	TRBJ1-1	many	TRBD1	CASSLGQGRWDTEAFF	TGTGCCAGCAGCTTGGGACAGGGTAGGTGGGACACTGAAGCTTTCTTT
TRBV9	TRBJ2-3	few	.	CASSPLLGGSDTQYF	TGTGCCAGCAGCCCTCTCCTGGGGGGTTCGGATACGCAGTATTTT
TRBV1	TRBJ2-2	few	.	CASSRLATTGELFF	TGCGCCAGCAGCCGGCTAGCGACTACCGGGGAGCTGTTTTTT
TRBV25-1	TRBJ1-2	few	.	CASRLRGTINYTF	TGTGCCAGCAGGCTGAGGGGAACTATAAACTACACCTTC
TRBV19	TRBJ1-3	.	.	CASSIGSRQSGNTIYF	TGTGCCAGTAGTATAGGGTCGCGGCAGTCTGGAAACACCATATATTTT